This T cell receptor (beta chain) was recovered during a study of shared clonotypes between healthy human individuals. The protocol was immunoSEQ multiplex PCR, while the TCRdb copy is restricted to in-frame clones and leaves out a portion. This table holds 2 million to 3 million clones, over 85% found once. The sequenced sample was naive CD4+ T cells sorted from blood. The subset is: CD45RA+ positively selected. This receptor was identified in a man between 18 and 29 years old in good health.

CDR3 coding DNA: TGTGCCAGCAGCTCCCGGCTAGCGGGAGCCCGCACTTTCTACGAGCAGTACTTC. Amino acids: CASSSRLAGARTFYEQYF. The chain has TRBV5-6 and TRBJ2-7; the match to TRBD2 covers 10 bases. Germline V lookup: CDR1 SGHDT, CDR2 YYEEEE. V lost 3 bases, J lost 3 bases, and 15 bases stayed unmatched. The CDR3 consists of 18 residues.